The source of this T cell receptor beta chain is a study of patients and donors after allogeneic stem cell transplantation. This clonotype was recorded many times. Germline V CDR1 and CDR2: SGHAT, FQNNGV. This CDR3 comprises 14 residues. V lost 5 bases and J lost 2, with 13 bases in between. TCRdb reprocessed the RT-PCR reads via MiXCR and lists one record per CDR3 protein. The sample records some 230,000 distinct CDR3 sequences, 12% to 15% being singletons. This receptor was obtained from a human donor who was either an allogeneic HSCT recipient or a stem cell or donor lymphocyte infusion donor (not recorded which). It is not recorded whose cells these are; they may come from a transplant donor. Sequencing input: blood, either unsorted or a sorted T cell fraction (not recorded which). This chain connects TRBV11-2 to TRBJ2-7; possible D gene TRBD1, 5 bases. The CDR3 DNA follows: TGTGCCAGCAGCCCCCGGCGGACAACCTACGAGCAGTACTTC. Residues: CASSPRRTTYEQYF.